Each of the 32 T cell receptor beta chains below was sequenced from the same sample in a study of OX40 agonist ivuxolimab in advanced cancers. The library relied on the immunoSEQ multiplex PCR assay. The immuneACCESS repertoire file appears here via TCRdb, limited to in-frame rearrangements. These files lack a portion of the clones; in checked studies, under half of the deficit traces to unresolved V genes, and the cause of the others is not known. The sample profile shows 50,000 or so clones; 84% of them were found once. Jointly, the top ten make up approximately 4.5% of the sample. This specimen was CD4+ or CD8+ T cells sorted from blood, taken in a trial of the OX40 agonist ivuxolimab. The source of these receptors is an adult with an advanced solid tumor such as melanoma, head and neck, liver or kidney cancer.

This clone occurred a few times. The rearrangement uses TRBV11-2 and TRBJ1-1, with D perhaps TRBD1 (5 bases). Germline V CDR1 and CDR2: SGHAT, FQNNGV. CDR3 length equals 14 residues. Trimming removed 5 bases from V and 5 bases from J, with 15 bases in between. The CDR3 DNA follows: TGTGCCAGCAGCCCCCGGTTGGGGGAAACTGAAGCTTTCTTT. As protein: CASSPRLGETEAFF.

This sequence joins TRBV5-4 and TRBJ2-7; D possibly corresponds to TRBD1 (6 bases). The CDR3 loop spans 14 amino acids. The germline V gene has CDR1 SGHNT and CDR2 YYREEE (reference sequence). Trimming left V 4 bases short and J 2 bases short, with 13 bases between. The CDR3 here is CASSEQGPPYEQYF. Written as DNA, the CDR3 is TGTGCCAGCAGCGAACAGGGCCCCCCCTACGAGCAGTACTTC.

The CDR3 loop is CASNRGRLNTEAFF. In DNA form, the CDR3 reads TGTGCCAGTAATAGGGGGCGCCTGAACACTGAAGCTTTCTTT. The chain combines TRBV19 with TRBJ1-1; 7 nucleotides agree with TRBD1. CDR1 and CDR2 (germline): LNHDA, SQIVND (reference sequence). This CDR3 has 14 residues. J gave up 0 bases and V 7 bases, and 5 bases lay outside the gene matches.

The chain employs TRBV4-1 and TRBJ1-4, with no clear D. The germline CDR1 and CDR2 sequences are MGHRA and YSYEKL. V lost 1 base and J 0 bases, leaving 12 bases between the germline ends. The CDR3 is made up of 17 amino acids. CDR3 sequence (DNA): TGCGCCAGCAGCCAAGGGGAGGGCCATGCAACTAATGAAAAACTGTTTTTT. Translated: CASSQGEGHATNEKLFF.

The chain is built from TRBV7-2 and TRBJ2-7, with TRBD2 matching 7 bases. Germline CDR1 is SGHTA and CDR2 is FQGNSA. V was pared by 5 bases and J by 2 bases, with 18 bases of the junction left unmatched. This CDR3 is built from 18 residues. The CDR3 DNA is TGTGCCAGCAGCCACGGCCCCCCCCGACTAGCCCGTCCCTACGAGCAGTACTTC. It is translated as CASSHGPPRLARPYEQYF.

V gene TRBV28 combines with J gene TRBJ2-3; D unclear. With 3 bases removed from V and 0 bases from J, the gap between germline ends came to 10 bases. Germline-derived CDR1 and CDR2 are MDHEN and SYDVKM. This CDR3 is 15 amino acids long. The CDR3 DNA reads TGTGCCAGCAGTTTGTTCACGGCTAGCACAGATACGCAGTATTTT. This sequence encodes CASSLFTASTDTQYF.

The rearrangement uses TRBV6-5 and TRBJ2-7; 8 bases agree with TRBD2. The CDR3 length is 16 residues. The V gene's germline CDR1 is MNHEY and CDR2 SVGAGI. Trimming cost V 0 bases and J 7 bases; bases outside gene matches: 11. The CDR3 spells CASSYSSGLAGREQYF. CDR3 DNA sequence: TGTGCCAGCAGTTACTCGAGTGGACTAGCAGGGCGAGAGCAGTACTTC.

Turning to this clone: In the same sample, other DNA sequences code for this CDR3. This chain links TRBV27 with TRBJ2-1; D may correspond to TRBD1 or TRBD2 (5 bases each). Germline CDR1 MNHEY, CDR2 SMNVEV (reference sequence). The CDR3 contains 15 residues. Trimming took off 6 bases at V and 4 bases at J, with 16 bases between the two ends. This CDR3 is CASSRLGGGYNEQFF. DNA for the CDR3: TGTGCCAGCAGCCGGTTAGGTGGGGGATACAATGAGCAGTTCTTC.

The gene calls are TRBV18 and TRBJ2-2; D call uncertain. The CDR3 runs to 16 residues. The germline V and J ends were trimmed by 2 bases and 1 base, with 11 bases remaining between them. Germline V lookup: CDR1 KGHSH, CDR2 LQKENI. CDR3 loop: CASSPSRGGNTGELFF. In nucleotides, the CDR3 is TGTGCCAGCTCACCAAGCCGAGGTGGGAACACCGGGGAGCTGTTTTTT.

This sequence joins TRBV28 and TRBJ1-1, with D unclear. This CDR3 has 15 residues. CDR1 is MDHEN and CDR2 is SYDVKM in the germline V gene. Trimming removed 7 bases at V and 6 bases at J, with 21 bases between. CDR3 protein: CASMSARGQGAEAFF. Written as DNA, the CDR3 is TGTGCCAGCATGAGTGCGCGGGGTCAAGGCGCTGAAGCTTTCTTT.

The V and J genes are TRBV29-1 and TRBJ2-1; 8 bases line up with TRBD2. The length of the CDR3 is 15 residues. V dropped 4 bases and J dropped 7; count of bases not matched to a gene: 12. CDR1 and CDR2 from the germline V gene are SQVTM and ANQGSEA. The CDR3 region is CSVGGWGLGINEQFF. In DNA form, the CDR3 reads TGCAGCGTTGGGGGGTGGGGACTAGGAATAAATGAGCAGTTCTTC.

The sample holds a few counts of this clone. In nucleotides, the CDR3 is TGTGCCAGCAGTGCAACGGGGGTGGACTACGAGCAGTACTTC. Translation: CASSATGVDYEQYF. This sequence joins TRBV2 and TRBJ2-7; D might be TRBD2 (6 bases). Trimming stripped 4 bases from V and 3 bases from J, with 13 bases between. CDR1 SNHLY and CDR2 FYNNEI come from the germline V gene. CDR3 length: 14 residues.

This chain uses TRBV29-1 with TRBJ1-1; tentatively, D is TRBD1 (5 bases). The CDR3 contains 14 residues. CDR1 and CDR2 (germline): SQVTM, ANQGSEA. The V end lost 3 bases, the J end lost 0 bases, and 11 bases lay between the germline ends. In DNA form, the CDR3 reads TGCAGCGTTGAGTTAGGGACCGTGAACACTGAAGCTTTCTTT. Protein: CSVELGTVNTEAFF.

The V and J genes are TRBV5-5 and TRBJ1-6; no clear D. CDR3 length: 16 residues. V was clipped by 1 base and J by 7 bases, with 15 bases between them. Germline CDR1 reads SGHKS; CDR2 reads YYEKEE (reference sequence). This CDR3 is CASSLYAGRRNSPLHF. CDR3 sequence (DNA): TGTGCCAGCAGCTTGTACGCCGGACGGCGAAATTCACCCCTCCACTTT.

Here the CDR3 reads CASRITGTGADEQYF. CDR3 coding DNA: TGTGCCAGTAGAATTACCGGGACAGGGGCTGACGAGCAGTACTTC. The chain is built from TRBV19 and TRBJ2-7, with 10 positions matching TRBD1. V lost 6 bases to trimming and J lost 5 bases; unmatched junction nucleotides: 10. The CDR3 runs to 15 residues. CDR1 and CDR2 from the germline V gene are LNHDA and SQIVND (reference sequence). Looking up the rest from reference TRBV19 and TRBJ2-7 gives the full variable domain: DGGITQSPKYLFRKEGQNVTLSCEQNLNHDAMYWYRQDPGQGLRLIYYSQIVNDFQKGDIAEGYSVSREKKESFPLTVTSAQKNPTAFYLCASRITGTGADEQYFGPGTRLTVT.

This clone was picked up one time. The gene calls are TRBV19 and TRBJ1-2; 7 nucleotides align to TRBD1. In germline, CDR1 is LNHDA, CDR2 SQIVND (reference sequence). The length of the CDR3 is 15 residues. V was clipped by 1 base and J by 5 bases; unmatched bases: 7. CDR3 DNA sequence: TGTGCCAGTAGTATAGGTTCGGCAGGGGGATATGGCTACACCTTC. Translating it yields CASSIGSAGGYGYTF.

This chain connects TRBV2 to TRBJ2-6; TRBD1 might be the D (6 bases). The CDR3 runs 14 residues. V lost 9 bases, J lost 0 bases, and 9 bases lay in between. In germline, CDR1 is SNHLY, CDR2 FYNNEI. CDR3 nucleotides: TGTGCCAGACAGGGCAACTCTGGGGCCAACGTCCTGACTTTC. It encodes CARQGNSGANVLTF.

CDR3 amino acids: CASSLNVQGQQYF. DNA for the CDR3: TGTGCCAGCAGCTTAAACGTACAGGGTCAGCAGTACTTC. The chain uses TRBV7-3 and TRBJ2-7; maybe TRBD1 (6 bases). The V gene lost 1 base and the J gene lost 8 bases, with 12 bases spanning the gap. The CDR3 has 13 residues. Germline V CDR1 and CDR2: SGHTA, FQGTGA.

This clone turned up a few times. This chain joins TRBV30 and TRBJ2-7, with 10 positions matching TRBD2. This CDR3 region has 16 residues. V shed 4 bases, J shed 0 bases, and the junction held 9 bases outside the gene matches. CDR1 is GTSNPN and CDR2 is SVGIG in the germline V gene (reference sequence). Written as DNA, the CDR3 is TGTGCCTGGACCGCTAGCGGGAGCGAGGGCTCCTACGAGCAGTACTTC. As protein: CAWTASGSEGSYEQYF.

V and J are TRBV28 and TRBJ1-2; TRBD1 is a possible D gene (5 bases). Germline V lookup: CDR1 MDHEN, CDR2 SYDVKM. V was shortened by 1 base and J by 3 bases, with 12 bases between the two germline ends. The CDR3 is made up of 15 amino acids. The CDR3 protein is CASSLYTIGDYGYTF. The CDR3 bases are TGTGCCAGCAGTTTATATACTATAGGGGACTATGGCTACACCTTC.

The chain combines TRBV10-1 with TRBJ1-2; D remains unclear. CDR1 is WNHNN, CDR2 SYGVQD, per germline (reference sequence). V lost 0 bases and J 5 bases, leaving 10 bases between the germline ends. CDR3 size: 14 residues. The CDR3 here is CASSESGRPYGYTF. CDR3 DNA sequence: TGCGCCAGCAGTGAGTCTGGGCGGCCTTATGGCTACACCTTC.

DNA of the CDR3: TGTGCCAGCAGCTTGGGGGCTCCCGCCGGGGAGCTGTTTTTT. It encodes CASSLGAPAGELFF. The chain couples TRBV7-3 to TRBJ2-2, with D possibly TRBD1 on 6 matching bases. The V and J ends lost 3 bases and 6 bases respectively, with 11 bases between them. The V gene's germline CDR1 is SGHTA and CDR2 FQGTGA. This CDR3 spans 14 amino acids. The full variable domain, completed using reference TRBV7-3 and TRBJ2-2, is GAGVSQTPSNKVTEKGKYVELRCDPISGHTALYWYRQSLGQGPEFLIYFQGTGAADDSGLPNDRFFAVRPEGSVSTLKIQRTERGDSAVYLCASSLGAPAGELFFGEGSRLTVL.

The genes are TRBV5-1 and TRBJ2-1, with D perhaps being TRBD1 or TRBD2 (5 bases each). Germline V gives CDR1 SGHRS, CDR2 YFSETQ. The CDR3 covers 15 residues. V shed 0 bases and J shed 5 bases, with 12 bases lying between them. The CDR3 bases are TGCGCCAGCAGCTTGGGCAGGGAGAGGAACAATGAGCAGTTCTTC. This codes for CASSLGRERNNEQFF.

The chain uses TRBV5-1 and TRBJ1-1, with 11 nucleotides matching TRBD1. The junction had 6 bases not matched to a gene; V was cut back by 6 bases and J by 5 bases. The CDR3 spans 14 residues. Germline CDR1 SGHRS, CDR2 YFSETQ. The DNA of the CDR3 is TGCGCCAGCATCGGACAGGGGGCAAGGACTGAAGCTTTCTTT. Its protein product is CASIGQGARTEAFF.

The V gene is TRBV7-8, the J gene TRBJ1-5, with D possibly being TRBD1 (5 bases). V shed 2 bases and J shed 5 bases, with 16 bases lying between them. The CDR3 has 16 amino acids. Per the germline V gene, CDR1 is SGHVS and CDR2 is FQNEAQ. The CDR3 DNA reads TGTGCCAGCAGCTTAACGGGGTGGGGACTGGATCAGCCCCAGCATTTT. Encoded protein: CASSLTGWGLDQPQHF.

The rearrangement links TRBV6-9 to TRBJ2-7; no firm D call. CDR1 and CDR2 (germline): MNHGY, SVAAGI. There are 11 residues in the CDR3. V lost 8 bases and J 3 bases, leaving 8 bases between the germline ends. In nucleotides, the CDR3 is TGTGCCAGCCGAACTGGCTACGAGCAGTACTTC. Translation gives CASRTGYEQYF.

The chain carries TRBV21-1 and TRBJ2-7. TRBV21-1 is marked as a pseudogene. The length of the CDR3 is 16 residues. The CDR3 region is CASSKGTEANPYEQYF. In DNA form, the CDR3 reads TGTGCCAGCAGCAAGGGGACGGAGGCCAATCCCTACGAGCAGTACTTC.

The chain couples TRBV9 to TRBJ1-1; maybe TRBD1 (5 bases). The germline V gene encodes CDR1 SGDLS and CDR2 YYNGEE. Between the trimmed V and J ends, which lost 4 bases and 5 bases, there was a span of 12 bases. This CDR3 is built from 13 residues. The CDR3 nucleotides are TGTGCCAGCAGCCCCGGACGGGGGACTGAAGCTTTCTTT. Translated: CASSPGRGTEAFF. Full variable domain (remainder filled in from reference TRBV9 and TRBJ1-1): DSGVTQTPKHLITATGQRVTLRCSPRSGDLSVYWYQQSLDQGLQFLIQYYNGEERAKGNILERFSAQQFPDLHSELNLSSLELGDSALYFCASSPGRGTEAFFGQGTRLTVV.

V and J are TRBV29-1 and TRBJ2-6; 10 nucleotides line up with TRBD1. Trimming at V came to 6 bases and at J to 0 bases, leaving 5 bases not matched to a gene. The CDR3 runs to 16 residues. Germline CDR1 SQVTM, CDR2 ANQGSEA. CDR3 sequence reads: CSVRTGGNSGANVLTF. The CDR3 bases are TGCAGCGTCCGGACAGGGGGTAACTCTGGGGCCAACGTCCTGACTTTC. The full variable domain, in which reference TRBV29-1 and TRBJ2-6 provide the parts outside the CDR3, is SAVISQKPSRDICQRGTSLTIQCQVDSQVTMMFWYRQQPGQSLTLIATANQGSEATYESGFVIDKFPISRPNLTFSTLTVSNMSPEDSSIYLCSVRTGGNSGANVLTFGAGSRLTVL.

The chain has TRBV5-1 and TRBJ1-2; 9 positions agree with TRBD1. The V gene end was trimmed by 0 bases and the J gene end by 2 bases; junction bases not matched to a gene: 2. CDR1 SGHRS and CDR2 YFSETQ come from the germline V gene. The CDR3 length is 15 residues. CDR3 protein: CASSLDGQGNYGYTF. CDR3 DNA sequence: TGCGCCAGCAGCTTGGATGGACAGGGGAACTATGGCTACACCTTC.

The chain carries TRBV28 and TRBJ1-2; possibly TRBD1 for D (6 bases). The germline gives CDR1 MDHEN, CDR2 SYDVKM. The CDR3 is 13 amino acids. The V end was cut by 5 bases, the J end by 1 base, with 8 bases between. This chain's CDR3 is CASSQGFNYGYTF. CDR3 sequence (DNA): TGTGCCAGCAGTCAGGGGTTTAACTATGGCTACACCTTC.

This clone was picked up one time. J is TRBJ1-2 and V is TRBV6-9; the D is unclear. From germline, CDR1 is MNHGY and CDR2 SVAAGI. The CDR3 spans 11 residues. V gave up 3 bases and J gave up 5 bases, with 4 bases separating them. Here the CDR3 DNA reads TGTGCCAGCAGTTACTCGTATGGCTACACCTTC. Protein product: CASSYSYGYTF.